This T cell receptor (beta chain) derives from a study of T-cell reconstitution after alpha-beta-depleted transplantation in children. Points from the study as a whole: The origin of high day-60 TCRbeta diversity in some patients lay in surviving recipient T cells and thymic progenitors. Reportedly, alpha-beta T cells present about two months post-transplant originated from several hundred expanded clones of graft origin. Newly generated T cells supplied most T-cell counts and diversity one year post-transplant.

Unique molecular identifiers were used in preparing the TCRbeta library. TCRdb redid the calling of the PCR reads with MiXCR, one entry per CDR3 protein. The table shows 550,000 to 800,000 distinct CDR3 sequences, with 13% occurring only once. This clonotype was detected many times. What it recognizes is unknown. Germline CDR1 reads SGHRS; CDR2 reads YFSETQ. The CDR3 contains 17 residues. The V end lost 4 bases, the J end lost 3 bases, and 20 bases lay between the germline ends. The receptor comes from a girl aged 2-10 years with congenital amegakaryocytic thrombocytopenia, due to receive a stem cell transplant. The material sequenced was PBMCs, taken before TCRalphabeta/CD19-depleted stem cell transplant. The gene calls are TRBV5-1 and TRBJ1-5; maybe TRBD1 (6 bases). Here the CDR3 DNA reads TGCGCCAGCAGCACTGGACCTACAGGGATCAACAATCAGCCCCAGCATTTT. Amino acid sequence: CASSTGPTGINNQPQHF.